The rows below give T cell receptor beta chains drawn from one sample of a study of cytotoxic CD8 clonotypes in ibrutinib-treated CLL. The table came from immunoSEQ multiplex PCR; TCRdb's copy has only in-frame clones and leaves some out. The sample yields a few hundred thousand clones, roughly 74% seen once. The sample was PBMCs, taken after 24 months of ibrutinib treatment. These TCRs come from a human donor with chronic lymphocytic leukemia. CDR3s include the opening cysteine and the closing phenylalanine or tryptophan. The D gene is left open where the match is weak. Only part of the rows carry a size: once, few, many, or a class if the clone is expanded.

>TRBV28|TRBJ1-4|-|TRBD1
TGTGCCAGCAGTCCCTGGACAGGGAAGAATGAAAAACTGTTTTTT
CASSPWTGKNEKLFF
>TRBV9|TRBJ2-7|-|TRBD1
TGTGCCAGCAGCACTCACACCGGGACAGGGGTCTACGAGCAGTACTTC
CASSTHTGTGVYEQYF
>TRBV6-6|TRBJ1-3|-|-
TGTGCCAGCAGCCCCGGACAGACTATGGGCACCATATATTTT
CASSPGQTMGTIYF
>TRBV27|TRBJ2-3|-|-
TGTGCCAGCAGTTCCGGACCTGTCCCCACAGATACGCAGTATTTT
CASSSGPVPTDTQYF
>TRBV7-9|TRBJ2-7|-|-
TGTGCCAGCAGTCCGAAGGGTTCCAGCTCCTACGAGCAGTACTTC
CASSPKGSSSYEQYF
>TRBV27|TRBJ2-2|-|TRBD2
TGTGCCAGCAGTTTACTGGACGGTCTAGCGGTCGGGGAGCTGTTTTTT
CASSLLDGLAVGELFF
>TRBV30|TRBJ1-4|few|-
TGTGCCTGCCGTGTGGGCCTGGGGGAAAAACTGTTTTTT
CACRVGLGEKLFF
>TRBV30|TRBJ2-7|-|-
-
CAWSVFLSSGVTYEQYF
>TRBV6-1|TRBJ1-5|-|TRBD1
TGTGCCAGCAGTGAAGCTGGGACAGGGAAGCAGCCCCAGCATTTT
CASSEAGTGKQPQHF
>TRBV11-3|TRBJ1-2|-|-
TGTGCCAGCAGCTTAGGGACGGGGAACTATGGCTACACCTTC
CASSLGTGNYGYTF
>TRBV7-8|TRBJ2-7|-|TRBD2
TGTGCCAGCAGCTTAGTGACAGGGGCAGGACTAGCGGGAGTGTCCTACGAGCAGTACTTC
CASSLVTGAGLAGVSYEQYF